One and the same sample provided the 26 T cell receptor beta chains below, sequenced in a study of cytotoxic CD8 clonotypes in ibrutinib-treated CLL. Some clones are missing from TCRdb's copy, which holds only in-frame ones; the method was immunoSEQ multiplex PCR. Among around 140,000 clones listed, approximately 85% were seen once. The source was PBMCs, collected after 24 months of ibrutinib treatment. The receptors shown here come from a human donor with chronic lymphocytic leukemia.

The V call is TRBV7-2, the J call TRBJ1-5; D is possibly TRBD1 (6 bases). This CDR3 has 15 residues. V was cut by 5 bases and J by 7 bases, with 18 bases left in between. Germline V gene lookup returns CDR1 SGHTA and CDR2 FQGNSA. The CDR3 here is CASSAWGGAGQPQHF. In DNA, the CDR3 is TGTGCCAGCAGCGCGTGGGGGGGGGCAGGGCAGCCCCAGCATTTT.

CDR3 protein: CASSLTFRGVFGGNTEAFF. DNA for the CDR3: TGTGCCAGCAGCTTGACGTTCAGGGGGGTATTCGGCGGGAACACTGAAGCTTTCTTT. J is TRBJ1-1 and V is TRBV5-6, with 7 positions matching TRBD1. With V trimmed by 1 base and J by 1 base, 16 bases remained unmatched. This CDR3 contains 19 residues. CDR1 and CDR2 from the germline V gene are SGHDT and YYEEEE.

The DNA of the CDR3 is TGTGCCAGCAGCTTCGGGGGCACAGATACGCAGTATTTT. Translation gives CASSFGGTDTQYF. The V call is TRBV5-4, the J call TRBJ2-3; the D gene is possibly TRBD2 (5 bases). Germline V lookup: CDR1 SGHNT, CDR2 YYREEE (reference sequence). Trimming removed 2 bases at V and 1 base at J, with 5 bases between. This CDR3 has 13 residues.

The chain has TRBV7-3 and TRBJ2-7; 7 bases map to TRBD1. Trimming cost V 4 bases and J 6 bases; bases outside gene matches: 6. Germline CDR1 and CDR2: SGHTA and FQGTGA. This CDR3 comprises 13 residues. CDR3 sequence reads: CASSSRQGSEQYF. CDR3 nucleotides: TGTGCCAGCAGCTCCCGACAGGGATCCGAGCAGTACTTC.

The table lists this clone with a few counts. An end of the junction does not agree with germline; a read error may underlie this. The chain carries TRBV5-4 and TRBJ2-7, with a tentative D call TRBD1 (5 bases). Germline lookup yields CDR1 SGHNT and CDR2 YYREEE (reference sequence). The CDR3 is 15 residues long. The CDR3 here is CASSQDGHLSYEQYF. The CDR3 region has the DNA TGCGCCAGCAGCCAAGACGGACACCTCTCCTACGAGCAGTACTTC.

J is TRBJ2-3 and V is TRBV5-1; tentatively, D is TRBD1 (5 bases). Trimming took 0 bases from V and 0 from J, leaving 8 bases between them. This CDR3 is 15 amino acids long. CDR1 SGHRS and CDR2 YFSETQ come from the germline V gene. CDR3 in DNA: TGCGCCAGCAGCTTGGATGCAGGGAGCACAGATACGCAGTATTTT. The encoded protein is CASSLDAGSTDTQYF.

This clone has just a few counts. The chain combines TRBV7-3 with TRBJ1-3, with D maybe TRBD1 (5 bases). This CDR3 contains 13 residues. Germline-derived CDR1 and CDR2 are SGHTA and FQGTGA. Trimming took 5 bases from V and 4 from J, leaving 9 bases between them. CDR3 nucleotide sequence: TGTGCCAGCAGCGCCTACAGGGGAAACACCATATATTTT. Translation: CASSAYRGNTIYF.

This chain connects TRBV28 to TRBJ1-4; maybe TRBD1 (5 bases). The CDR3 totals 16 residues. Per germline, CDR1 MDHEN and CDR2 SYDVKM. Trimming shortened V by 5 bases and J by 0 bases, and 13 bases separated the two germline ends. CDR3 in DNA: TGTGCCAGCAGTAACTTGGGGGGACCAACTAATGAAAAACTGTTTTTT. Its translation: CASSNLGGPTNEKLFF.

The rearrangement uses TRBV6-6 and TRBJ1-3, with D maybe TRBD1 (5 bases). The CDR3 extends over 16 amino acids. The ends were cut back, 2 bases at V and 0 bases at J, with 11 bases in the middle. Germline V CDR1 and CDR2: MNHNY, SVGAGI (reference sequence). The CDR3 region has the DNA TGTGCCAGCAGTTACGGGCGGGGGAGCTCTGGAAACACCATATATTTT. Translation: CASSYGRGSSGNTIYF.

This clone appeared many times. The V and J genes are TRBV5-1 and TRBJ2-3, with 13 bases fitting TRBD2. The V gene's germline CDR1 is SGHRS and CDR2 YFSETQ. After removal of 4 bases from V and 2 bases from J, the junction contained 4 bases not matched to a gene. CDR3 length: 16 amino acids. The DNA for the CDR3 is TGCGCCAGCAGCCCCGGGACTAGCGGGGACACAGATACGCAGTATTTT. Translating gives CASSPGTSGDTDTQYF.

The genes are TRBV6-1 and TRBJ1-2; D is undetermined. V gave up 2 bases and J gave up 8 bases, with 12 bases separating them. CDR3 length equals 13 residues. Germline CDR1 and CDR2: MNHNS and SASEGT. The DNA of the CDR3 is TGTGCCAGCAGTGAAAGATGGGAGGGAGGCTACACCTTC. Amino acid sequence: CASSERWEGGYTF.

CDR3 amino acids: CASRGTGKNEKLFF. The CDR3 nucleotides read TGCGCCAGCCGGGGGACAGGGAAAAATGAAAAACTGTTTTTT. V usage is TRBV4-3 and J usage is TRBJ1-4; 9 bases map to TRBD1. Unmatched junction bases numbered 6, after V lost 8 bases and J lost 5 bases. Germline CDR1 reads LGHNA; CDR2 reads YSLEER. The CDR3 runs to 14 residues.

The chain combines TRBV27 with TRBJ1-2; TRBD1 is a possible D gene (6 bases). Trimming pared 5 bases from V and 2 bases from J, leaving 15 bases between. The CDR3 covers 15 residues. Germline V lookup: CDR1 MNHEY, CDR2 SMNVEV (reference sequence). The CDR3 region is CASSPGEGGNYGYTF. As DNA, the CDR3 is TGTGCCAGCAGTCCAGGGGAGGGGGGAAACTATGGCTACACCTTC.

The CDR3 loop reads CASSTRQGETQYF. The CDR3 coding sequence is TGTGCCAGCAGCACCCGACAGGGAGAGACCCAGTACTTC. The rearrangement links TRBV9 to TRBJ2-5; 7 nucleotides line up with TRBD1. Unmatched junction bases numbered 4, after V lost 4 bases and J lost 4 bases. The CDR3 runs to 13 residues. CDR1 is SGDLS, CDR2 YYNGEE, per germline.

V gene TRBV10-3 combines with J gene TRBJ1-6; no reliable D call. Trimming pared 4 bases from V and 0 bases from J, leaving 13 bases between. CDR3 length: 17 residues. The V gene's germline CDR1 is ENHRY and CDR2 SYGVKD. CDR3 residues: CAISVGQVNSYNSPLHF. In DNA form, the CDR3 reads TGTGCCATCAGTGTCGGGCAGGTTAACTCCTATAATTCACCCCTCCACTTT.

This clone was detected once. V usage is TRBV19 and J usage is TRBJ1-2; D possibly corresponds to TRBD1 (5 bases). Looked up from germline, CDR1 is LNHDA and CDR2 is SQIVND (reference sequence). The CDR3 has 13 amino acids. V dropped 4 bases and J dropped 4 bases, with 10 bases sitting between them. CDR3 sequence (DNA): TGTGCCAGTAGTAATGGGGGACCCTATGGCTACACCTTC. This translates into CASSNGGPYGYTF. Using reference TRBV19 and TRBJ1-2 for the parts outside the CDR3, the full variable domain is DGGITQSPKYLFRKEGQNVTLSCEQNLNHDAMYWYRQDPGQGLRLIYYSQIVNDFQKGDIAEGYSVSREKKESFPLTVTSAQKNPTAFYLCASSNGGPYGYTFGSGTRLTVV.

The chain carries TRBV7-9 and TRBJ1-1; 7 bases fit TRBD1. Germline V CDR1 and CDR2: SEHNR, FQNEAQ (reference sequence). The CDR3 sequence is 13 residues long. V shed 3 bases and J 3 bases; nucleotides not matched to a gene: 1. This CDR3 is CASSFTGDTEAFF. DNA for the CDR3: TGTGCCAGCAGCTTTACAGGGGACACTGAAGCTTTCTTT.

As for this clone: Distinct nucleotide sequences in the sample also encode this CDR3. The V gene is TRBV5-1, the J gene TRBJ2-5; D remains unclear. The CDR3 has 11 amino acids. From germline, CDR1 is SGHRS and CDR2 YFSETQ. Between the trimmed V and J ends, which lost 2 bases and 2 bases, there was a span of 1 base. The CDR3, as DNA: TGCGCCAGCAGCTTTCAAGAGACCCAGTACTTC. Translating gives CASSFQETQYF. Drawing the rest from reference TRBV5-1 and TRBJ2-5, the complete variable domain is KAGVTQTPRYLIKTRGQQVTLSCSPISGHRSVSWYQQTPGQGLQFLFEYFSETQRNKGNFPGRFSGRQFSNSRSEMNVSTLELGDSALYLCASSFQETQYFGPGTRLLVL.

The rearrangement links TRBV4-3 to TRBJ1-2, with D tentatively TRBD1 (5 bases). Germline V gene data show CDR1 as LGHNA and CDR2 as YSLEER. The CDR3 runs 14 residues. Trimming cost V 1 base and J 8 bases, with 14 bases left between them. This CDR3 reads CASSQVLGGRGYTF. The CDR3 nucleotides read TGCGCCAGCAGCCAAGTTCTTGGGGGTAGAGGCTACACCTTC.

The chain couples TRBV7-2 to TRBJ1-4; TRBD1 matches 7 bases. V lost 4 bases, J lost 0 bases, and 11 bases stayed unmatched. The CDR3 runs 18 residues. Germline V gene sequence: CDR1 SGHTA, CDR2 FQGNSA. The CDR3 DNA reads as TGTGCCAGCAGCTCGCGATCGCGACAGGGACCAACTAATGAAAAACTGTTTTTT. It specifies CASSSRSRQGPTNEKLFF.

The V call is TRBV4-3, the J call TRBJ1-6, with D uncertain. The V and J ends lost 1 base and 6 bases respectively, with 4 bases between them. CDR3 length: 13 residues. Germline V gives CDR1 LGHNA, CDR2 YSLEER. As DNA, the CDR3 is TGCGCCAGCAGCCAAGTGACTAATTCACCCCTCCACTTT. Protein: CASSQVTNSPLHF.

This chain uses TRBV30 with TRBJ1-5; 12 bases agree with TRBD1. The CDR3 totals 14 residues. Germline values: CDR1 GTSNPN, CDR2 SVGIG (reference sequence). V shed 2 bases and J 7 bases; nucleotides not matched to a gene: 3. The CDR3 sequence is CAWSKGTGGQPQHF. The DNA for the CDR3 is TGTGCCTGGAGTAAGGGGACAGGGGGCCAGCCCCAGCATTTT.

The rearrangement links TRBV4-3 to TRBJ2-1, with TRBD2 identical over 10 bases. Per germline, CDR1 LGHNA and CDR2 YSLEER. V dropped 3 bases and J dropped 6; count of bases not matched to a gene: 8. The CDR3 runs 16 residues. The DNA for the CDR3 is TGCGCCAGCAGCCAGTTCACTAGCGGGGTAAGCAATGAGCAGTTCTTC. It is translated as CASSQFTSGVSNEQFF.

This chain joins TRBV9 and TRBJ2-7; 8 bases align to TRBD1. CDR1 and CDR2 from the germline V gene are SGDLS and YYNGEE. V gave up 2 bases and J gave up 2 bases; unmatched junction bases: 9. This CDR3 comprises 16 residues. Here the CDR3 DNA reads TGTGCCAGCAGCGTTTCCACCGGGACAGGAGCCTACGAGCAGTACTTC. It encodes CASSVSTGTGAYEQYF.

The V gene is TRBV19, the J gene TRBJ2-2, with unresolved D. Germline V gene data show CDR1 as LNHDA and CDR2 as SQIVND (reference sequence). V was trimmed by 4 bases and J by 0 bases, leaving 12 bases between them. This CDR3 spans 16 amino acids. The CDR3 DNA sequence: TGTGCCAGTAGTACCAGGACGATTACGAACACCGGGGAGCTGTTTTTT. It specifies CASSTRTITNTGELFF.

The chain is built from TRBV27 and TRBJ2-2; D call uncertain. Germline CDR1 is MNHEY and CDR2 is SMNVEV (reference sequence). CDR3 length: 13 residues. V shed 3 bases and J shed 7 bases, with 9 bases lying between them. As DNA, the CDR3 is TGTGCCAGCAGTTTGGGGTTAGGCGGGGAGCTGTTTTTT. It is translated as CASSLGLGGELFF.